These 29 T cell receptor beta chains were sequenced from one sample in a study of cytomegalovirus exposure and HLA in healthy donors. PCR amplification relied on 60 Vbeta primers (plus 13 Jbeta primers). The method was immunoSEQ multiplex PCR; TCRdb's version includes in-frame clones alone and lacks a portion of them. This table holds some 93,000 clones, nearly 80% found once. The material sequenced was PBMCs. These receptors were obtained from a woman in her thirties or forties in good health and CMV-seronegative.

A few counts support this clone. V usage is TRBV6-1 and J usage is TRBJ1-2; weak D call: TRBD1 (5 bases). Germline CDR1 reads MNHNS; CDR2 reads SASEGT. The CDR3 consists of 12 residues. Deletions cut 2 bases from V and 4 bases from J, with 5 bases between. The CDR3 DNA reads TGTGCCAGCAGTGAAAGGGGCTATGGCTACACCTTC. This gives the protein CASSERGYGYTF.

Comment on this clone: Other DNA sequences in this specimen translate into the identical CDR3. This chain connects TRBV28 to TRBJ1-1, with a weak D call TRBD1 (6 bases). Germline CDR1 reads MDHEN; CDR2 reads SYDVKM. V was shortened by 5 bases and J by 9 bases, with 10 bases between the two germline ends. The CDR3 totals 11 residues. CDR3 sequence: CASSLGDKAFF. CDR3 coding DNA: TGTGCCAGCAGTCTGGGGGACAAAGCTTTCTTT.

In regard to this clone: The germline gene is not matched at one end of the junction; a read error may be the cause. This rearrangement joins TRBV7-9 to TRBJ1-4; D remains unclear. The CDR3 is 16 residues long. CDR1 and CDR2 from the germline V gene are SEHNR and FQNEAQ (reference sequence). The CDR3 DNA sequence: TGTTCCAGCAGCTTAGAATCGTTGCTCGGGAATGAAAAACTGTTTTTT. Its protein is CSSSLESLLGNEKLFF.

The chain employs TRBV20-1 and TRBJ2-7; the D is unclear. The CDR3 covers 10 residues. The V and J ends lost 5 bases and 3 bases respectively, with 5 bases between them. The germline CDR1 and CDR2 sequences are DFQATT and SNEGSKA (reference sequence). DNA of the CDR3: TGCAGTGCTCTTATCTACGAGCAGTACTTC. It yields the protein CSALIYEQYF.

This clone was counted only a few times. CDR3 loop: CASSPPSAVNTEAFF. The CDR3 coding sequence is TGTGCCAGCAGCCCTCCCAGCGCCGTGAACACTGAAGCTTTCTTT. J is TRBJ1-1 and V is TRBV7-9; D not resolved. Per germline, CDR1 SEHNR and CDR2 FQNEAQ (reference sequence). V shed 5 bases and J shed 0 bases, with 13 bases lying between them. The CDR3 covers 15 residues. Variable domain in full (rest from reference TRBV7-9 and TRBJ1-1): DTGVSQNPRHKITKRGQNVTFRCDPISEHNRLYWYRQTLGQGPEFLTYFQNEAQLEKSRLLSDRFSAERPKGSFSTLEIQRTEQGDSAMYLCASSPPSAVNTEAFFGQGTRLTVV.

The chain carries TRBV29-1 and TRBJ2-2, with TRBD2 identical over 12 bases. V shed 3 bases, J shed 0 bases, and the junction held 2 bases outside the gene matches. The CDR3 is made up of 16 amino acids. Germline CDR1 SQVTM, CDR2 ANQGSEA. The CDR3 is CSVDGLAGTNTGELFF. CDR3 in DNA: TGCAGCGTTGATGGACTAGCGGGGACGAACACCGGGGAGCTGTTTTTT.

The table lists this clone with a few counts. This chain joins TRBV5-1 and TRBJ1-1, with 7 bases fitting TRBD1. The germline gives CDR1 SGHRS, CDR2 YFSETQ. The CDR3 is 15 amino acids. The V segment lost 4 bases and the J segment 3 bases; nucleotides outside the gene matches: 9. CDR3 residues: CASSTEDRIDTEAFF. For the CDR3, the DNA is TGCGCCAGCAGCACAGAGGACAGGATCGACACTGAAGCTTTCTTT.

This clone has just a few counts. CDR3 amino acids: CASSPIFRGAYEQYF. In DNA form, the CDR3 reads TGTGCCAGCAGCCCTATTTTTCGGGGGGCCTACGAGCAGTACTTC. The J gene is TRBJ2-7, the V gene TRBV6-5, with TRBD2 matching over 7 bases. The CDR3 covers 15 residues. V shed 6 bases, J shed 2 bases, and the junction held 10 bases outside the gene matches. Looked up from germline, CDR1 is MNHEY and CDR2 is SVGAGI.

In nucleotides, the CDR3 is TGTGCCAGCAGCCCAAATTCGGGCGAGGGCTATGGCTACACCTTC. It encodes CASSPNSGEGYGYTF. This chain connects TRBV4-2 to TRBJ1-2, with unresolved D. With 4 bases removed from V and 4 bases from J, the gap between germline ends came to 16 bases. This CDR3 has 15 amino acids. CDR1 is LGHNA and CDR2 is YNFKEQ in the germline V gene.

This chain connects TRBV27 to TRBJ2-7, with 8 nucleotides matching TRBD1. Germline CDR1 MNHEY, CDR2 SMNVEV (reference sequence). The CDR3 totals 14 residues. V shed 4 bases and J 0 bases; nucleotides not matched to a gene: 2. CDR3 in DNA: TGTGCCAGCAGTTCTGACAGGGGCTCCTACGAGCAGTACTTC. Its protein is CASSSDRGSYEQYF.

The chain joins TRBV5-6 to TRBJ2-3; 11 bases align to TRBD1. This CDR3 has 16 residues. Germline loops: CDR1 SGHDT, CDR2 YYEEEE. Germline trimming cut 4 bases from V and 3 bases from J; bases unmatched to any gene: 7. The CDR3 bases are TGTGCCAGCAGCCCGGACAGGGGGCGGAGGACAGATACGCAGTATTTT. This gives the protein CASSPDRGRRTDTQYF.

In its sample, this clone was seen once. CDR3 loop: CSVERLLRGEQFF. The CDR3 bases are TGCAGCGTTGAACGTCTGCTACGGGGTGAGCAGTTCTTC. J is TRBJ2-1 and V is TRBV29-1; perhaps TRBD2 as D (5 bases). V was cut by 2 bases and J by 9 bases, with 14 bases left in between. This CDR3 has 13 residues. Per germline, CDR1 SQVTM and CDR2 ANQGSEA.

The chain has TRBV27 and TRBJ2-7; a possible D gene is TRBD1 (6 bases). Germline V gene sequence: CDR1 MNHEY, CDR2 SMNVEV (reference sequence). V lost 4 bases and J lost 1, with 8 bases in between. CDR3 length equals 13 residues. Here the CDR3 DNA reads TGTGCCAGCAGTTCCCAGGGGTCCTACGAGCAGTACTTC. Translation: CASSSQGSYEQYF.

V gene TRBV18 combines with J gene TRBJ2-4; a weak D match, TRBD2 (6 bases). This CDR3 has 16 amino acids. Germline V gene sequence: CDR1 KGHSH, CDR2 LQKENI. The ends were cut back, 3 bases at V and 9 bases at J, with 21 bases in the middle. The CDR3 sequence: CASSPTGGARVAIQYF. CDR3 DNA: TGTGCCAGCTCACCGACCGGAGGGGCCCGGGTGGCCATTCAGTACTTC.

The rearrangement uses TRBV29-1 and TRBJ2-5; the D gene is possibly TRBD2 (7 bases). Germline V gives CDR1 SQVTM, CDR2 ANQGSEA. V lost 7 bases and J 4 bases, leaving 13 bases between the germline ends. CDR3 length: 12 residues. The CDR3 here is CSAKGGAETQYF. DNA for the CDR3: TGCAGCGCGAAAGGGGGGGCAGAGACCCAGTACTTC.

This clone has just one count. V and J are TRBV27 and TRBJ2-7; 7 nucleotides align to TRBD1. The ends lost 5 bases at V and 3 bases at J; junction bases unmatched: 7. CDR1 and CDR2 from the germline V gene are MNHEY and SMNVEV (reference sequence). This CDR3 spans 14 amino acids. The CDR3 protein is CASSPRTGLYEQYF. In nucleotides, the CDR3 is TGTGCCAGCAGTCCCAGGACAGGACTCTACGAGCAGTACTTC.

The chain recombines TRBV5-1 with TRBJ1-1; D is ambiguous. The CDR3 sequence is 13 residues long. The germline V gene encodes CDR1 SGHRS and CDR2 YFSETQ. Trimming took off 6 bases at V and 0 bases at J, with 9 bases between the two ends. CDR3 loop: CASKRGMNTEAFF. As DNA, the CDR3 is TGCGCCAGCAAGAGAGGCATGAACACTGAAGCTTTCTTT.

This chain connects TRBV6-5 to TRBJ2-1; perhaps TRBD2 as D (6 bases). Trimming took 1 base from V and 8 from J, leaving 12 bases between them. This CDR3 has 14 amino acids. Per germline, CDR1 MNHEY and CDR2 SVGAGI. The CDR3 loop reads CASSYLGGRDEQFF. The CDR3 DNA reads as TGTGCCAGCAGTTACTTGGGAGGTAGGGATGAGCAGTTCTTC.

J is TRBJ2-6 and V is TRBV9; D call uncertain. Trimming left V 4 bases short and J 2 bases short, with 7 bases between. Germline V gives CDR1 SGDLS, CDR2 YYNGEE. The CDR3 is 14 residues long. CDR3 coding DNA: TGTGCCAGCAGCACAGAGACTGGGGCCAACGTCCTGACTTTC. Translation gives CASSTETGANVLTF.

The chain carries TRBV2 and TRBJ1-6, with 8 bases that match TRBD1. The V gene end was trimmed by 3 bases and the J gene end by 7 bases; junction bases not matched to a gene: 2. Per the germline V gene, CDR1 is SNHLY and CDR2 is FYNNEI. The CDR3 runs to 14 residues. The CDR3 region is CASSEQGANSPLHF. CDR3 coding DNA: TGTGCCAGCAGTGAGCAGGGGGCGAATTCACCCCTCCACTTT.

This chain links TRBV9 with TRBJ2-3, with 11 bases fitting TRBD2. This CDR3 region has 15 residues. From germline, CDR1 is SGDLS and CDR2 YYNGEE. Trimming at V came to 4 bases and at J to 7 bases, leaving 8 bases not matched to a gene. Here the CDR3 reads CASSTGTSGMHTQYF. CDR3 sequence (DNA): TGTGCCAGCAGCACTGGGACTAGCGGTATGCATACGCAGTATTTT. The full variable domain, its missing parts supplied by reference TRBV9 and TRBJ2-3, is DSGVTQTPKHLITATGQRVTLRCSPRSGDLSVYWYQQSLDQGLQFLIQYYNGEERAKGNILERFSAQQFPDLHSELNLSSLELGDSALYFCASSTGTSGMHTQYFGPGTRLTVL.

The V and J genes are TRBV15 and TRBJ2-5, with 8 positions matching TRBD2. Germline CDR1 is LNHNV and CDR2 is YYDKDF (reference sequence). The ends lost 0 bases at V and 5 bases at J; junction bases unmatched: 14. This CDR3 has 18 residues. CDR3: CATSRDRPGGSLAETQYF. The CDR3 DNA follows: TGTGCCACCAGCAGAGACAGACCGGGAGGGTCTCTAGCCGAGACCCAGTACTTC.

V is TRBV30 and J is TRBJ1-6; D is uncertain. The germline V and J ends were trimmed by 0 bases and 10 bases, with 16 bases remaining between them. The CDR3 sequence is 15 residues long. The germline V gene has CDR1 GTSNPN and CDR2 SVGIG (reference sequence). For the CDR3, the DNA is TGTGCCTGGAGTGTAGACAATTCCCCACGATCACCCCTCCACTTT. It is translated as CAWSVDNSPRSPLHF.

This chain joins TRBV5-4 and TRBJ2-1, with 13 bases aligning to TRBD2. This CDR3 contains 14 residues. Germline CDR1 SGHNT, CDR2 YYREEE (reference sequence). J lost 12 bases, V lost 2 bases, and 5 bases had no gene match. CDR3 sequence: CASSLLAGGSGQFF. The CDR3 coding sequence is TGTGCCAGCAGCTTACTAGCGGGAGGGTCCGGGCAGTTCTTC.

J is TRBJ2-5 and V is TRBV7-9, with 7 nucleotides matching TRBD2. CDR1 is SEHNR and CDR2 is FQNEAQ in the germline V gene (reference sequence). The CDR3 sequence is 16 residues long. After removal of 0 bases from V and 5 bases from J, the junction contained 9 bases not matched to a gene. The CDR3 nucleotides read TGTGCCAGCAGCTTAGCGCACGGCGGGAGTGGCGAGACCCAGTACTTC. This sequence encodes CASSLAHGGSGETQYF. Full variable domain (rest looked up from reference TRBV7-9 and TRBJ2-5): DTGVSQNPRHKITKRGQNVTFRCDPISEHNRLYWYRQTLGQGPEFLTYFQNEAQLEKSRLLSDRFSAERPKGSFSTLEIQRTEQGDSAMYLCASSLAHGGSGETQYFGPGTRLLVL.

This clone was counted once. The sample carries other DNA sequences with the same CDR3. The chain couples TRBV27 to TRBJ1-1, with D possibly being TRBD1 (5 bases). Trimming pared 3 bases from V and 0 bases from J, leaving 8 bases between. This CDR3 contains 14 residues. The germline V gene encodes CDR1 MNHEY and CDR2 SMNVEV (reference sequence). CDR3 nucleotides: TGTGCCAGCAGTTTTCGGGGGATGAACACTGAAGCTTTCTTT. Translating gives CASSFRGMNTEAFF.

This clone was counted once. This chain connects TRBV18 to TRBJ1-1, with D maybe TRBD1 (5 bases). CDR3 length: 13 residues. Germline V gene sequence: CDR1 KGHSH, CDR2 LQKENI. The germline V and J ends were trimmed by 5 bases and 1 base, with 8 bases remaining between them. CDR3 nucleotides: TGTGCCAGCTCATCTCAGGGGAACACTGAAGCTTTCTTT. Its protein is CASSSQGNTEAFF.

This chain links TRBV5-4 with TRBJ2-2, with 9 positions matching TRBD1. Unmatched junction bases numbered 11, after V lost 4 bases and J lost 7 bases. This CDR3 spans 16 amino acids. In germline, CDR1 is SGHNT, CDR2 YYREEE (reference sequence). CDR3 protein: CASSHRGQILGGELFF. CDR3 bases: TGTGCCAGCAGCCACAGGGGGCAGATATTGGGCGGGGAGCTGTTTTTT.

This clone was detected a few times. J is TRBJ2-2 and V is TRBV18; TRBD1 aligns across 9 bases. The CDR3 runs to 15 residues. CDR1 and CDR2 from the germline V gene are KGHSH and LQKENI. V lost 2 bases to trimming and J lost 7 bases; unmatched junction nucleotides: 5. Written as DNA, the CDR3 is TGTGCCAGCTCACCAAAGGGACAGGGTATCGGGGAGCTGTTTTTT. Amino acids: CASSPKGQGIGELFF.